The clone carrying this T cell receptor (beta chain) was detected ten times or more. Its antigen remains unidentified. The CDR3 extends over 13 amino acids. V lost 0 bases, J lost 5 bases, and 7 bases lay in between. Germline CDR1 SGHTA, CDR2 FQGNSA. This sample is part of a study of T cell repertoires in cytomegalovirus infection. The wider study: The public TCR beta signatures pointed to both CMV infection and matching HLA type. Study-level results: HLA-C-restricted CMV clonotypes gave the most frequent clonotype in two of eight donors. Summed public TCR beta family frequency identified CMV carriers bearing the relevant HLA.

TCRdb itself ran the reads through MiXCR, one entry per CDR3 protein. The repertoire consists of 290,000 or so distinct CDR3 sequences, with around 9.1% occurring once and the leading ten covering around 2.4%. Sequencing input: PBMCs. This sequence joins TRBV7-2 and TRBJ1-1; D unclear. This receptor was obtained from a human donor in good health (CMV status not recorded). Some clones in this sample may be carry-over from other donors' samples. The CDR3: CASSLALGTEAFF. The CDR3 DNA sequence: TGTGCCAGCAGCTTAGCGCTGGGAACTGAAGCTTTCTTT.